This T cell receptor (beta chain) was obtained from a study of Graves' ophthalmopathy and Graves' hyperthyroidism (dated by TCRdb to the late 2010s). As for the study more broadly: Peripheral blood was collected at initial diagnosis, before any treatment. TCR beta repertoire signatures were used to distinguish Graves' ophthalmopathy from Graves' hyperthyroidism and to predict progression to ophthalmopathy. In total, 135 blood samples were TCR-sequenced: 40 to 45 ophthalmopathy, some 75 hyperthyroidism and about 17 hyperthyroidism-to-ophthalmopathy patients. A discovery set of about a hundred patients (roughly 43 ophthalmopathy, 60 or so stable hyperthyroidism) was enrolled to explore V-J signatures distinguishing ophthalmopathy from hyperthyroidism. The independent validation cohort included 18 to 20 hyperthyroidism patients plus 17 patients who later progressed from hyperthyroidism to ophthalmopathy. In more than five hyperthyroidism patients, T-cell repertoires of thyroid tissue and blood were compared. Once sampling was done, hyperthyroidism patients were given methimazole at a starting dose of 30 mg daily, while ophthalmopathy patients were given high-dose intravenous methylprednisolone. The 85 to 100 discovery patients were divided at random into training and test sets in a 7:3 ratio. What the authors observed across the whole study: In validation, the model predicted ophthalmopathy progression with more than 55% sensitivity and approximately 72% specificity; fewer than 15 predicted patients were CT-confirmed with GO in a median of around 6 months. Among expanded thyroid clonotypes with frequency above 0.001, most also showed up in blood, which suggests that blood repertoires may reflect the thyroid immune response. Sample size was not statistically predetermined, and group allocation was not concealed from the investigators. In cross-validation, the 13-signature model distinguished ophthalmopathy from stable hyperthyroidism with 85% to 90% sensitivity and almost 83% specificity, and in the test set the corresponding values were roughly 80% and 76%.

This clonotype was seen ten or more times. Its antigen is not yet known. No per-base quality is available; no much larger clone lies one base away. Trimmed from V: 11 bases; trimmed from J: 6 bases; junction bases lacking a gene match: 8. The CDR3 has 13 amino acids, counting the end cysteine and phenylalanine. The retained sequence is limited to the CDR3, 39 bases, with the frame set at the first base. As encoded in the germline V gene (reference sequence), CDR1 is MNHEY while CDR2 is SMNVEV. The ophthalmopathy patients had moderately to severely active disease, with a Clinical Activity Score of 3 or higher, a NOSPECS grade of 4 or higher, and a disease duration of less than 3 months. Patients were excluded if they had other autoimmune diseases, uncontrolled infections, pregnancy or lactation. Diagnosis was based on clinical symptoms, serum thyroxine, TRAb, thyroid ultrasound and orbital computed tomography. Ficoll-Paque density gradient centrifugation was used to isolate PBMCs from around 10 ml of fresh peripheral blood. Total RNA was extracted using Trizol reagent, and RNA quality was checked on an Agilent 2100 Bioanalyzer.

For repertoire sequencing, the TCR beta CDR3 regions were amplified from RNA transcripts. The first round was an RT-PCR using HTBI primers with the Qiagen OneStep RT-PCR kit, and this first round was followed by a second-round multiplex PCR, then size selection and purification. Libraries were sequenced on an Illumina HiSeq2000 using paired-end 100 bp reads. Regarding the original processing steps: SOAPnuke was used for read processing, and reads with adapters, uncalled bases, a mean Phred below 15, or no exact constant-primer or identifier match were discarded. COPE v1.2.5 was used to merge high-quality paired reads. Each unique nucleotide sequence was treated as a clonotype, and MiTCR v1.1 was used to align the clonotypes to the IMGT TRB V, D and J references. The analysis was limited to V-J combinations with a frequency above 0.0001, which together covered roughly 99% of the repertoires. A TCR clonal expansion and chaos score per V-J combination was defined as the ratio of F50 clonal expansion to chaos observed in the TCRdist matrix. Welch's t-statistics and random forest were used to reduce features to about 14 V-J combinations, which were fed into a naive Bayes classifier. The Morisita-Horn index was used to measure how similar the thyroid and blood repertoires were. In-frame beta chains were kept once TCRdb had trimmed the public reads at Q25 with fastp and called clones with MiXCR. Rows matching on CDR3 protein sequence are summarized as one entry with the most common DNA and genes. TCRdb, rather than the study authors, made the V and J calls. Here the sample has 360,000 or so distinct CDR3 sequences; around 19% occur a single time. Approximately 1.4% of the sample goes to the ten largest clones.

The V and J genes are TRBV27 and TRBJ1-1; TRBD1 agrees with 11 junctional bases. The sequence derives from a woman aged 18-29 years with Graves' ophthalmopathy. Donor details come from another sample of the same person, matched by shared clones. Sequencing was done on a sample of peripheral blood. The DNA sequence follows: TGTGCCTCTAGGGGACAGGGGGTGGCTGAAGCTTTCTTT. This is translated as CASRGQGVAEAFF.